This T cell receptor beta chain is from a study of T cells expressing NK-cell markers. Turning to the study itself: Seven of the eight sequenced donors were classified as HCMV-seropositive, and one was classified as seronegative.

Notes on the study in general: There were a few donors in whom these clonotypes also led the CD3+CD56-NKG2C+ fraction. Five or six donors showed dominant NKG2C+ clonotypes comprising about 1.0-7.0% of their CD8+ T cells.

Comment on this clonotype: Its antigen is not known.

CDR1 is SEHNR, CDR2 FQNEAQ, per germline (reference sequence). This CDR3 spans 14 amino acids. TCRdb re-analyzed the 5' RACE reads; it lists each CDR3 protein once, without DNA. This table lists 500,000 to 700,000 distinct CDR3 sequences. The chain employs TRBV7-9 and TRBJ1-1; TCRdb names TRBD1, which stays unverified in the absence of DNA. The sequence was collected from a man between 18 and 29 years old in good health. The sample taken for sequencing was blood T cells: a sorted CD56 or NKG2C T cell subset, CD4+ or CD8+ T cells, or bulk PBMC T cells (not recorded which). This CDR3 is CASSRGTANTEAFF.